This TCR beta chain was retrieved from a study of graft-versus-host responses after intestinal transplantation. As for the study in general: Grafts that recipients had were multivisceral, liver-intestinal, or isolated intestinal transplants. Following induction with anti-thymocyte globulin, all recipients were given tacrolimus and steroids for about 3 years.

Points on this clone: Its cognate antigen is unknown.

Study-wide results and caveats: Individuals carrying graft-donor T cell macrochimerism showed high graft-versus-host to host-versus-graft clonal ratios in allografts. Some GvH clones were seen earlier in gut or blood, suggesting intestinal origin.

Measured with immunoSEQ multiplex PCR; TCRdb has only the in-frame clones, and not every one. This repertoire shows tens of thousands of clones, around nine tenths found once; its top ten account for 5% to 6.5%. The TCR was taken from a human donor who received an intestinal transplant. Sample: unstimulated CD8+ T cells sorted from spleen or lymph node cells, taken before intestinal transplant.

The CDR3 is CASSHQGQETQYF. The CDR3 nucleotides are TGTGCCAGCAGCCACCAGGGGCAAGAGACCCAGTACTTC. This chain links TRBV6-5 with TRBJ2-5, with D perhaps TRBD1 (6 bases). V was shortened by 6 bases and J by 2 bases, with 10 bases between the two germline ends. CDR1 MNHEY and CDR2 SVGAGI come from the germline V gene. The CDR3 totals 13 residues.